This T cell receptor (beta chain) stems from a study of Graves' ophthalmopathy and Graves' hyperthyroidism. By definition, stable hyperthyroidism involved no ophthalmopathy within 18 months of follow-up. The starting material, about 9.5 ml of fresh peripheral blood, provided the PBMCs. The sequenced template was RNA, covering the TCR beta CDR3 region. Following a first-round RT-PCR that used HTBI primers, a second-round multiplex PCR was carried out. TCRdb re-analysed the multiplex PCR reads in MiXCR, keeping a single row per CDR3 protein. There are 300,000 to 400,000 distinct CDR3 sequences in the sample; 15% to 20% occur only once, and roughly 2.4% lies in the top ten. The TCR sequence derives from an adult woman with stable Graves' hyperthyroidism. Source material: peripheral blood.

CDR3 in DNA: TGCAGCTCGGGAGGGAAAAGTAGCTATGGCTACACCTTC. Protein: CSSGGKSSYGYTF. This chain joins TRBV29-1 and TRBJ1-2; no clear D. Trimming pared 8 bases from V and 4 bases from J, leaving 17 bases between. The CDR3 runs 13 residues. CDR1 is SQVTM, CDR2 ANQGSEA, per germline.